This TCR beta chain emerged from a study of sequential checkpoint blockade in melanoma. Documented treatment: randomized to nivolumab then ipilimumab (arm A) or the reverse (arm B). Clones were read by immunoSEQ multiplex PCR, and TCRdb kept only the in-frame ones, dropping some. Of 30,000 to 40,000 clones listed, approximately 90% were seen once; the top ten hold 12%. This CDR3 contains 15 residues. V trimming: 9 bases; J trimming: 2 bases; junction bases outside the gene matches: 10. Germline loops: CDR1 LNHDA, CDR2 SQIVND (reference sequence). The chain joins TRBV19 to TRBJ2-1; 7 bases are shared with TRBD2. The TCR sequence derives from a human donor with melanoma. The sequences come from CD8+ T cells sorted from blood (inferred from file names), collected from a patient given nivolumab and ipilimumab in sequence. For the CDR3, the DNA is TGTGCCAGCACCCAAATAGCGGGCCCCTACAATGAGCAGTTCTTC. Translation gives CASTQIAGPYNEQFF.